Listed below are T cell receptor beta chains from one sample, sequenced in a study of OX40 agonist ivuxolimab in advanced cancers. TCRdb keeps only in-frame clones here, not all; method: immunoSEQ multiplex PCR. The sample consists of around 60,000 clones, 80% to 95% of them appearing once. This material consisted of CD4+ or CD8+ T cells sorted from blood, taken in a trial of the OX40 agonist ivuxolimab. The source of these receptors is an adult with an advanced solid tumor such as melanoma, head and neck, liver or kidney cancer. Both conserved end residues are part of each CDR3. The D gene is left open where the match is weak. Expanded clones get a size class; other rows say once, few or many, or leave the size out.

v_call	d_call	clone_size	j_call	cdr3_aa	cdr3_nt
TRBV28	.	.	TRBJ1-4	CAHGWTNEKLFF	TGTGCCCACGGCTGGACTAATGAAAAACTGTTTTTT
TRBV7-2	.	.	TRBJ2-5	CASSLSTGQGETQYF	TGTGCCAGCAGCCTTTCGACAGGTCAAGGGGAGACCCAGTACTTC
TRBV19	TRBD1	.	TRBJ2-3	CASTPRGQGGDTQYF	TGTGCCAGTACCCCGAGGGGACAGGGGGGGGATACGCAGTATTTT
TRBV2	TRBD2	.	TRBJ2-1	CASGTSSSAGLRGSYNEQFF	TGTGCCAGCGGGACTAGCTCCTCCGCGGGCCTAAGGGGCTCCTACAATGAGCAGTTCTTC
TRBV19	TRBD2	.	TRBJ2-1	CASSIGTSSYNEQFF	TGTGCCAGTAGTATCGGGACTAGCTCCTACAATGAGCAGTTCTTC
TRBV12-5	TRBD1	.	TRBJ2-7	CASGQGQGFYTAYEQYF	TGTGCTAGTGGTCAAGGACAGGGTTTTTATACGGCCTACGAGCAGTACTTC
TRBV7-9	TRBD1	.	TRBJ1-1	CASSRQGGTEAFF	TGTGCCAGCAGCCGACAGGGTGGAACTGAAGCTTTCTTT
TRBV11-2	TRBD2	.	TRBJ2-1	CASSSTSGYNEQFF	TGTGCCAGCAGCAGCACTAGCGGTTACAATGAGCAGTTCTTC
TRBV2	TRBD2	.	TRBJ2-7	CASSSGRNYEQYF	TGTGCCAGCAGTAGCGGGAGAAACTACGAGCAGTACTTC
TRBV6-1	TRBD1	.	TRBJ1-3	CASSDGTAGNTIYF	TGTGCCAGCAGTGATGGGACAGCTGGAAACACCATATATTTT
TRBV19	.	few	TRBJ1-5	CASMGGSYQPQHF	TGTGCCAGTATGGGGGGCAGTTATCAGCCCCAGCATTTT
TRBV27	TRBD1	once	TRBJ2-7	CASQGAAYEQYF	TGTGCCAGCCAGGGGGCTGCTTACGAGCAGTACTTC
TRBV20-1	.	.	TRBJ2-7	CSARNTGQYF	TGCAGTGCTAGAAACACCGGGCAGTACTTC
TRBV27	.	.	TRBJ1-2	CASSFSEYYGYTF	TGTGCCAGCAGTTTCTCGGAGTACTATGGCTACACCTTC
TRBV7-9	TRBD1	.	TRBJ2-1	CASSPWTGSSYNEQFF	TGTGCCAGCAGCCCTTGGACAGGGAGCTCCTACAATGAGCAGTTCTTC
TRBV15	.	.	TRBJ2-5	CATSGRAGPGETQYF	TGTGCCACCAGCGGAAGGGCGGGTCCGGGGGAGACCCAGTACTTC
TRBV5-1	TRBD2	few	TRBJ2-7	CASSWGLAAWEEQYF	TGCGCCAGCAGCTGGGGACTAGCGGCCTGGGAGGAGCAGTACTTC
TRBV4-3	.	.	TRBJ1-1	CASSPRLKGGAFF	TGCGCCAGCAGCCCACGTCTTAAAGGGGGGGCTTTCTTT
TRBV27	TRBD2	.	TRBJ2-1	CASRASGRGNEQFF	TGTGCCAGCAGGGCTAGCGGGAGGGGGAATGAGCAGTTCTTC
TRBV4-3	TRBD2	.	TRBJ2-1	CASSQDNLAGLNEQFF	TGCGCCAGCAGCCAAGATAACCTAGCGGGCCTCAATGAGCAGTTCTTC
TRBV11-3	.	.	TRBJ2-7	CASSPSDRFYEQYF	TGTGCCAGCAGCCCTTCGGACAGATTCTACGAGCAGTACTTC
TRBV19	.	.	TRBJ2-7	CASRNGNWEQYF	TGTGCCAGTAGGAATGGGAATTGGGAGCAGTACTTC
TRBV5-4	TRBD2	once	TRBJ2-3	CASSLGLAGASDTQYF	TGTGCCAGCAGCTTGGGACTAGCGGGAGCCTCAGATACGCAGTATTTT
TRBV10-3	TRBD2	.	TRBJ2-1	CAISESRGGLAGYNEQFF	TGTGCCATCAGTGAGTCGCGGGGTGGGCTAGCGGGTTACAATGAGCAGTTCTTC
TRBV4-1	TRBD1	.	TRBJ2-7	CASSQIWDSTYEQYF	TGCGCCAGCAGCCAAATCTGGGACAGCACCTACGAGCAGTACTTC
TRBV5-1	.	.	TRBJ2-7	CASSLGSAAYEQYF	TGCGCCAGCAGCTTGGGTAGCGCCGCCTACGAGCAGTACTTC
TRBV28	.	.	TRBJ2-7	CASSFLGYEQYF	TGTGCCAGCAGTTTCTTGGGGTACGAGCAGTACTTC
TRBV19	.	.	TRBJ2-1	CAVTIYNEQFF	TGTGCCGTTACTATCTACAATGAGCAGTTCTTC
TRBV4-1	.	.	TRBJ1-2	CASSHPPDRPGTF	TGCGCCAGCAGCCATCCCCCCGACAGGCCGGGGACCTTC
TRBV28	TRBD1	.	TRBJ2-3	CASSRGGSTDTQYF	TGTGCCAGCAGCCGAGGGGGCAGCACAGATACGCAGTATTTT
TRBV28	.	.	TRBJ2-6	CASSSPRFSGANVLTF	TGTGCCAGCAGTTCCCCTAGGTTCTCTGGGGCCAACGTCCTGACTTTC
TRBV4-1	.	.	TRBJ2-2	CASSLGTATGELFF	TGCGCCAGCAGCTTAGGGACTGCCACCGGGGAGCTGTTTTTT
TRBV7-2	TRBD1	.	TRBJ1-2	CASSLSFTGAYGYTF	TGTGCCAGCAGCTTATCTTTCACAGGGGCCTATGGCTACACCTTC
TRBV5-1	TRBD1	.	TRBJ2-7	CASSTYPGQGYEQYF	TGCGCCAGCAGCACATATCCGGGACAGGGCTACGAGCAGTACTTC
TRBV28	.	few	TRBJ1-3	CASSFRGSRHF	TGTGCCAGCAGTTTCAGGGGTAGCAGGCATTTT
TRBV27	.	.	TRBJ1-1	CASSPTGPLNTEAFF	TGTGCCAGCAGTCCGACAGGACCCCTGAACACTGAAGCTTTCTTT
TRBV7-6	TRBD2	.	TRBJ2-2	CASSLVLAGTGELFF	TGTGCCAGCAGCTTAGTACTAGCGGGAACCGGGGAGCTGTTTTTT
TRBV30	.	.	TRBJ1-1	CAWSVRGRNTEAFF	TGTGCCTGGAGTGTACGGGGGCGGAACACTGAAGCTTTCTTT
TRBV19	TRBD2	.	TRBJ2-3	CASSIGLAISTDTQYF	TGTGCCAGTAGTATCGGACTAGCGATTAGCACAGATACGCAGTATTTT
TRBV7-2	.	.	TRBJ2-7	CASSSSTLTYEQYF	TGTGCCAGCAGCTCCTCGACTCTTACCTACGAGCAGTACTTC
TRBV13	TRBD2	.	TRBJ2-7	CASRSGGGPYEQYF	TGTGCCAGCCGTAGTGGGGGGGGTCCCTACGAGCAGTACTTC
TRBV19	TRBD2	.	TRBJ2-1	CATFPGGGPHEQFF	TGTGCCACCTTCCCGGGGGGAGGGCCCCATGAGCAGTTCTTC
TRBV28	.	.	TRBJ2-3	CASSPGGHTFTDTQYF	TGTGCCAGCAGTCCCGGGGGACATACCTTCACAGATACGCAGTATTTT
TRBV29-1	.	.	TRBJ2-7	CSATDSQAYEQYF	TGCAGCGCTACGGACAGCCAGGCCTACGAGCAGTACTTC
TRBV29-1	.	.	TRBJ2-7	CSVEDSVGEQYF	TGCAGCGTTGAAGACTCGGTGGGCGAGCAGTACTTC
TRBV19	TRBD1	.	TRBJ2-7	CASSIGTGVPYEQYF	TGTGCCAGTAGTATCGGGACAGGGGTTCCGTACGAGCAGTACTTC
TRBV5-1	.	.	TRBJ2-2	CASSPGDDTGELFF	TGCGCCAGCAGCCCAGGGGATGACACCGGGGAGCTGTTTTTT
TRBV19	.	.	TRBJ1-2	CASSSGLEYGYTF	TGTGCCAGTAGTTCGGGGCTCGAGTATGGCTACACCTTC
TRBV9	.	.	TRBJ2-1	CASSRGASPSYNEQFF	TGTGCCAGCAGCCGGGGGGCTAGCCCTTCCTACAATGAGCAGTTCTTC
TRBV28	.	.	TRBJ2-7	CASSSSIYEQYF	TGTGCCAGCAGTTCCAGTATATACGAGCAGTACTTC
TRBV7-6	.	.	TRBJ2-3	CASSFGTSSTDTQYF	TGTGCCAGCAGCTTTGGGACATCTAGCACAGATACGCAGTATTTT
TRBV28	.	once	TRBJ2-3	CASREERGTDTQYF	TGTGCCAGCAGAGAGGAAAGAGGCACAGATACGCAGTATTTT
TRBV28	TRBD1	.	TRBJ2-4	CASKDRGNIQYF	TGTGCCAGCAAAGACAGGGGAAACATTCAGTACTTC